The subject of this entry is one T cell receptor beta chain. Its antigen is not identified. This record belongs to a study of identical twins. Findings and caveats of the study: High-abundance cord blood beta clonotypes had fewer insertions; memory repertoires showed none. Model-predicted out-of-frame TCR alpha sharing fell below observed values in monozygotic twins.

The V gene's germline CDR1 is MDHEN and CDR2 SYDVKM. The CDR3 length is 13 residues. V was trimmed by 4 bases and J by 2 bases, leaving 9 bases between them. The authors used template switching to add a universal primer site and gave cDNA unique molecular identifiers. MiXCR, run by TCRdb on the 5' RACE reads, gives a single entry per CDR3 protein. The sample lists roughly 1,500,000 distinct CDR3 sequences, about 32% occurring once. The material sequenced was cord blood. The TCR comes from a newborn girl in good health. The rearrangement links TRBV28 to TRBJ2-7; D is uncertain. Here the CDR3 reads CASSWVGTYEQYF. DNA for the CDR3: TGTGCCAGCAGTTGGGTAGGGACCTACGAGCAGTACTTC.